This T cell receptor (beta chain) was retrieved from a study of blood T cell repertoires in COVID-19. Study context: The samples span acute and convalescent COVID-19 from the United States, Italy and Spain.

Source study methods: Amplification of reference gene primers provided the estimated nucleated cell counts. Here immunoSEQ multiplex PCR was the method, and the copy in TCRdb shows in-frame clones only, minus some. D and trimming come from the DNA, and the V and J calls and clone size come from that table. The sample consists of about 94,000 clones, around 87% of them appearing once. The germline V gene encodes CDR1 SEHNR and CDR2 FQNEAQ (reference sequence). Trimming at V came to 2 bases and at J to 6 bases, leaving 3 bases not matched to a gene. This CDR3 is built from 14 residues. The chain links TRBV7-9 to TRBJ1-4; 7 bases are a match to TRBD1. Sequencing input: peripheral blood. The source is a human donor with acute or convalescent COVID-19. The donor label of this sample is uncertain. This chain's CDR3 is CASSLHQGDEKLFF. The CDR3 nucleotides read TGTGCCAGCAGCTTACATCAGGGGGATGAAAAACTGTTTTTT.